The rows below give T cell receptor beta chains drawn from one sample of a study of cytomegalovirus exposure and HLA in healthy donors. The repertoire was sequenced with immunoSEQ multiplex PCR; TCRdb's copy has only in-frame clones and lacks some. This table holds some 150,000 clones, approximately 80% found once. The sequencing input was PBMCs. Every receptor here comes from a man aged 18-30 years in good health and CMV-seronegative. Each CDR3 is given with its conserved first and last residue. The D gene is left open where the match is weak. The listing skips clone size in some rows; elsewhere it reads once, few, many or a size class.

size | J | D | V | CDR3 | DNA
- | TRBJ2-7 | TRBD1 | TRBV6-5 | CASRGPGQGVYEQYF | TGTGCCAGCAGGGGACCGGGACAGGGTGTCTACGAGCAGTACTTC
few | TRBJ1-1 | - | TRBV7-3 | CASSVGGGLTTEAFF | TGTGCCAGCAGCGTCGGAGGAGGATTGACCACTGAAGCTTTCTTT
- | TRBJ1-6 | TRBD1 | TRBV30 | CAWKTGYNSPLHF | TGTGCCTGGAAGACAGGGTACAATTCCCCCCTCCACTTT
few | TRBJ2-2 | TRBD2 | TRBV2 | CASRLAGGQGTGELFF | TGTGCCAGCAGACTAGCGGGGGGGCAGGGCACCGGGGAGCTGTTTTTT
few | TRBJ2-1 | - | TRBV6-5 | CASSLENEQFF | TGTGCCAGCAGTCTAGAAAATGAGCAGTTCTTC
- | TRBJ2-5 | TRBD1 | TRBV5-4 | CASSLGGGGHRGTQYF | TGTGCCAGCAGCTTGGGAGGGGGCGGGCATCGGGGGACCCAGTACTTC
- | TRBJ1-1 | - | TRBV4-1 | CASSLDGAGNTEAFF | TGCGCCAGCAGCCTGGATGGCGCAGGGAACACTGAAGCTTTCTTT
once | TRBJ2-3 | TRBD2 | TRBV7-2 | CASSLGLAGFTDTQYF | TGTGCCAGCAGCTTGGGACTAGCGGGATTCACAGATACGCAGTATTTT
- | TRBJ1-5 | - | TRBV28 | CASSFAGAFNQPQHF | TGTGCCAGCAGTTTTGCGGGGGCCTTCAATCAGCCCCAGCATTTT
- | TRBJ2-7 | - | TRBV29-1 | CSVWSGSYEQYF | TGCAGCGTTTGGAGCGGGTCCTACGAGCAGTACTTC
- | TRBJ1-6 | TRBD1 | TRBV27 | CASSGRGEAGSPLHF | TGTGCCAGCAGTGGCAGGGGGGAGGCTGGGTCACCCCTCCACTTT
- | TRBJ1-3 | TRBD1 | TRBV2 | CASSDFQGVDSGNTIYF | TGTGCCAGCAGTGATTTTCAGGGGGTAGACTCTGGAAACACCATATATTTT
- | TRBJ2-1 | - | TRBV23-1 | CASSQFRVIGPDEQFF | TGCGCCAGCAGTCAATTCAGGGTTATCGGTCCGGATGAGCAGTTCTTC
few | TRBJ2-2 | - | TRBV18 | CASSERRAPTPNTGELFF | TGTGCCAGCTCAGAAAGGAGGGCTCCTACCCCGAACACCGGGGAGCTGTTTTTT
- | TRBJ2-1 | TRBD2 | TRBV4-1 | CASTPGLAGHNEQFF | TGCGCCAGCACACCGGGACTAGCGGGGCATAATGAGCAGTTCTTC
- | TRBJ2-7 | TRBD2 | TRBV7-9 | CASSPSDGLEIYEQYF | TGTGCCAGCAGCCCGTCGGATGGACTAGAAATTTACGAGCAGTACTTC
- | TRBJ2-3 | TRBD1 | TRBV7-9 | CASSLTGTADTQYF | TGTGCCAGCAGCCTGACAGGGACCGCAGATACGCAGTATTTT
- | TRBJ2-7 | TRBD1 | TRBV5-6 | CASSFWDRGPYEQYF | TGTGCCAGCAGCTTTTGGGACAGGGGGCCCTACGAGCAGTACTTC
- | TRBJ2-2 | TRBD1 | TRBV2 | CASSGRPPGGTGGELFF | TGTGCCAGCAGTGGAAGGCCTCCAGGGGGCACGGGCGGGGAGCTGTTTTTT
- | TRBJ2-7 | TRBD1 | TRBV28 | CASRRDSSYEQYF | TGTGCCAGCAGGAGGGACAGCTCCTACGAGCAGTACTTC
- | TRBJ1-3 | TRBD1 | TRBV30 | CAWSVSRTGGSGNTIYF | TGTGCCTGGAGTGTGTCCCGGACAGGGGGCTCTGGAAACACCATATATTTT
- | TRBJ2-7 | - | TRBV28 | CASSPATAPSYEQYF | TGTGCCAGCAGCCCTGCGACAGCGCCGTCCTACGAGCAGTACTTC
- | TRBJ1-2 | TRBD1 | TRBV6-4 | CASSPLTGYGYTF | TGTGCCAGCAGTCCCCTGACAGGGTATGGCTACACCTTC
- | TRBJ1-2 | TRBD1 | TRBV6-6 | CASSLQDREKYGYTF | TGTGCCAGCAGTCTTCAGGACAGGGAAAAATATGGCTACACCTTC
- | TRBJ2-5 | TRBD1 | TRBV4-1 | CASSQVPGGRETQYF | TGCGCCAGCAGCCAAGTACCAGGGGGCCGGGAGACCCAGTACTTC
- | TRBJ2-1 | TRBD2 | TRBV7-3 | CASSLLAGGVYNEQFF | TGTGCCAGCAGCTTATTGGCGGGGGGAGTCTACAATGAGCAGTTCTTC
once | TRBJ1-4 | - | TRBV18 | CASSPSGLTNEKLFF | TGTGCCAGCTCACCATCGGGTTTAACTAATGAAAAACTGTTTTTT
- | TRBJ1-4 | TRBD1 | TRBV19 | CASSPPDRGFSGEKLFF | TGTGCCAGTAGTCCTCCGGACAGGGGGTTCAGTGGCGAAAAACTGTTTTTT
- | TRBJ1-2 | TRBD1 | TRBV20-1 | CSAGQDGYTF | TGCAGTGCTGGACAGGATGGCTACACCTTC
- | TRBJ2-3 | TRBD1 | TRBV19 | CASMAPGQGTDTQYF | TGTGCCAGTATGGCCCCGGGACAGGGGACAGATACGCAGTATTTT
- | TRBJ2-7 | TRBD2 | TRBV13 | CASSRGTSGSFYEQYF | TGTGCCAGCAGCCGTGGGACTAGCGGTTCCTTTTACGAGCAGTACTTC
few | TRBJ1-5 | - | TRBV6-5 | CASSYDGDQPQHF | TGTGCCAGCAGTTACGATGGAGATCAGCCCCAGCATTTT
- | TRBJ2-1 | TRBD2 | TRBV7-3 | CASSPHAGAVNEQFF | TGTGCCAGCAGCCCCCATGCGGGAGCTGTGAATGAGCAGTTCTTC
- | TRBJ1-2 | TRBD1 | TRBV29-1 | CSVYPGGDEGYGYTF | TGCAGCGTTTACCCAGGGGGCGACGAGGGCTATGGCTACACCTTC
- | TRBJ2-7 | TRBD1 | TRBV5-5 | CASSSRQGAGEQYF | TGTGCCAGCAGCTCCAGACAGGGGGCGGGCGAGCAGTACTTC
- | TRBJ1-2 | TRBD1 | TRBV11-2 | CASSPNRDRENYGYTF | TGTGCCAGCAGCCCCAACCGGGACAGGGAGAACTATGGCTACACCTTC
- | TRBJ1-3 | - | TRBV11-2 | CASSLEDSRSGNTIYF | TGTGCCAGCAGCTTAGAGGACAGCCGCTCTGGAAACACCATATATTTT
- | TRBJ2-2 | - | TRBV6-5 | CASSMYRVIGELFF | TGTGCCAGCAGTATGTACAGGGTCATCGGGGAGCTGTTTTTT
- | TRBJ2-7 | - | TRBV29-1 | CSVSFTVYEQYF | TGCAGCGTTAGCTTTACAGTCTACGAGCAGTACTTC
- | TRBJ2-7 | - | TRBV7-8 | CASSLIPQSYEQYF | TGTGCCAGCAGCTTAATCCCACAGTCCTACGAGCAGTACTTC
- | TRBJ1-5 | - | TRBV2 | CASRWDTNFGNQPQHF | TGTGCCAGCAGGTGGGACACTAACTTTGGCAATCAGCCCCAGCATTTT
- | TRBJ2-5 | TRBD1 | TRBV9 | CASSPGQGWEVVQETQYF | TGTGCCAGCAGCCCAGGACAGGGTTGGGAAGTGGTCCAAGAGACCCAGTACTTC
few | TRBJ2-7 | - | TRBV27 | CASSFIRDPEVQYF | TGTGCCAGCAGTTTCATCCGGGATCCCGAGGTGCAGTACTTC
- | TRBJ1-3 | - | TRBV27 | CASSLGVGNTIYF | TGTGCCAGCAGTCTAGGTGTCGGAAACACCATATATTTT
- | TRBJ1-1 | TRBD1 | TRBV11-2 | CASTGGQGNTEAFF | TGTGCCAGCACGGGGGGACAGGGGAACACTGAAGCTTTCTTT
- | TRBJ2-1 | TRBD2 | TRBV19 | CASRGGLAGNEQFF | TGTGCCAGTAGAGGGGGACTAGCGGGGAATGAGCAGTTCTTC
- | TRBJ2-2 | - | TRBV9 | CASSVHGGGSLGTGELFF | TGTGCCAGCAGCGTGCACGGTGGGGGGAGCTTGGGCACCGGGGAGCTGTTTTTT
- | TRBJ2-1 | TRBD2 | TRBV9 | CASTLGGSPRDEQFF | TGTGCCAGCACCCTTGGCGGGAGTCCGAGGGATGAGCAGTTCTTC
once | TRBJ2-7 | TRBD2 | TRBV27 | CASSLRAGGNYEQYF | TGTGCCAGCAGTTTAAGGGCGGGAGGAAACTACGAGCAGTACTTC
- | TRBJ2-7 | - | TRBV20-1 | CSALATYEQYF | TGCAGTGCTCTAGCGACCTACGAGCAGTACTTC
- | TRBJ2-2 | - | TRBV9 | CASSVVSGTQAGELFF | TGTGCCAGCAGCGTAGTGAGCGGGACACAGGCCGGGGAGCTGTTTTTT
- | TRBJ2-7 | TRBD2 | TRBV5-1 | CASSPGTSGIYEQYF | TGCGCCAGCAGCCCAGGGACTAGCGGGATCTACGAGCAGTACTTC
- | TRBJ2-7 | TRBD1 | TRBV30 | CAWGMGQGKGEQYF | TGTGCCTGGGGCATGGGACAGGGGAAGGGCGAGCAGTACTTC
- | TRBJ1-3 | - | TRBV28 | CASQRAGTGNTIYF | TGTGCCAGCCAAAGGGCGGGTACTGGAAACACCATATATTTT